This is a list of T cell receptor beta chains from one sample in a study of technical replicates of blood from several donors. Repertoires were generated with immunoSEQ multiplex PCR, while TCRdb's copy carries only in-frame clones and drops some. The sample records approximately 49,000 clones, approximately 90% being singletons. Sequenced input: PBMCs. The receptor set was obtained from a human donor in good health. Some clones in this sample may be carry-over from other donors' samples. CDR3s include the opening cysteine and the closing phenylalanine or tryptophan. Each record gives: clone size, V gene, D gene, J gene, CDR3 protein, CDR3 DNA. D genes are given only for firm matches. Size values are once, few and many counts, or a class for expanded clones, and some rows have none.

clone size: -; V gene: TRBV10-3; D gene: TRBD1; J gene: TRBJ1-1; CDR3 protein: CAISGPPGTGLSGTEAFF; CDR3 DNA: TGTGCCATCAGTGGACCCCCCGGGACAGGGTTGAGTGGTACTGAAGCTTTCTTT
clone size: few; V gene: TRBV29-1; D gene: -; J gene: TRBJ1-1; CDR3 protein: CSVGQGLNTEAFF; CDR3 DNA: TGCAGCGTTGGGCAGGGACTTAACACTGAAGCTTTCTTT
clone size: few; V gene: TRBV7-6; D gene: TRBD2; J gene: TRBJ2-5; CDR3 protein: CASSLRGLAAPQETQYF; CDR3 DNA: TGTGCCAGCAGCTTACGAGGGCTAGCGGCCCCTCAAGAGACCCAGTACTTC
clone size: -; V gene: TRBV7-3; D gene: -; J gene: TRBJ2-7; CDR3 protein: CASSSGSGEQYF; CDR3 DNA: TGTGCCAGCAGTTCAGGGAGCGGGGAGCAGTACTTC
clone size: -; V gene: TRBV12-1; D gene: -; J gene: TRBJ1-1; CDR3 protein: CASTLHGKGGMNTEAFF; CDR3 DNA: TGTGCCAGCACCCTGCATGGAAAAGGGGGCATGAACACTGAAGCTTTCTTT
clone size: once; V gene: TRBV7-9; D gene: -; J gene: TRBJ1-2; CDR3 protein: CASSLGFRRGEASGYTF; CDR3 DNA: TGTGCCAGCAGCTTAGGATTCCGACGGGGGGAAGCAAGTGGCTACACCTTC
clone size: -; V gene: TRBV6-4; D gene: TRBD2; J gene: TRBJ2-3; CDR3 protein: CASSASGGTDTQYF; CDR3 DNA: TGTGCCAGCAGTGCTAGCGGGGGGACAGATACGCAGTATTTT
clone size: few; V gene: TRBV6-6; D gene: TRBD2; J gene: TRBJ2-1; CDR3 protein: CASSYGLAGGLGEQFF; CDR3 DNA: TGTGCCAGCAGTTACGGACTAGCGGGAGGGCTTGGTGAGCAGTTCTTC
clone size: -; V gene: TRBV11-2; D gene: -; J gene: TRBJ2-7; CDR3 protein: CASSLFEVMRGAYEQYF; CDR3 DNA: TGTGCCAGCAGCTTATTTGAGGTAATGCGGGGAGCCTACGAGCAGTACTTC
clone size: -; V gene: TRBV4-3; D gene: -; J gene: TRBJ1-1; CDR3 protein: CASSPMRDTEAFF; CDR3 DNA: TGCGCCAGCAGCCCAATGAGGGACACTGAAGCTTTCTTT
clone size: -; V gene: TRBV2; D gene: TRBD1; J gene: TRBJ2-7; CDR3 protein: CASTQGELHEQYF; CDR3 DNA: TGTGCCAGCACCCAGGGGGAGTTGCACGAGCAGTACTTC
clone size: -; V gene: TRBV5-5; D gene: TRBD2; J gene: TRBJ2-1; CDR3 protein: CASSLAGEGNEQFF; CDR3 DNA: TGTGCCAGCAGCCTAGCGGGAGAGGGCAATGAGCAGTTCTTC
clone size: -; V gene: TRBV2; D gene: TRBD1; J gene: TRBJ2-4; CDR3 protein: CASSEGQGARGIQYF; CDR3 DNA: TGTGCCAGCAGTGAAGGGCAGGGGGCGAGGGGCATTCAGTACTTC
clone size: -; V gene: TRBV7-3; D gene: -; J gene: TRBJ2-1; CDR3 protein: CASSLGHYNEQFF; CDR3 DNA: TGTGCCAGCAGCTTAGGCCACTACAATGAGCAGTTCTTC
clone size: -; V gene: TRBV9; D gene: -; J gene: TRBJ2-1; CDR3 protein: CASSVAFNRDEQFF; CDR3 DNA: TGTGCCAGCAGCGTAGCCTTTAACCGGGATGAGCAGTTCTTC
clone size: -; V gene: TRBV25-1; D gene: -; J gene: TRBJ1-2; CDR3 protein: CASSAGINYGYTF; CDR3 DNA: TGTGCCAGCAGTGCCGGGATCAACTATGGCTACACCTTC
clone size: -; V gene: TRBV27; D gene: -; J gene: TRBJ1-6; CDR3 protein: CASSPQEVSSYNSPLHF; CDR3 DNA: TGTGCCAGCAGTCCCCAGGAAGTCAGCTCCTATAATTCACCCCTCCACTTT